This section outlines one T cell receptor (beta chain) sequence together with its context. The data stem from a study of cytomegalovirus exposure and HLA in healthy donors. The PCR had 60 Vbeta and 13 Jbeta primers. Original analysis: In a later analysis, some 80 million unique TCR beta chains included roughly 11 million shared by two or more donors. Generated by immunoSEQ multiplex PCR, the TCRdb table keeps only in-frame clones and is missing some. V and J calls and clone size come straight from that table; D and trimming were deduced from the DNA. The sample lists more than 35,000 clones; 60% to 70% were seen once. Material for sequencing was PBMCs. This TCR derives from a man aged 40-49 years in good health and CMV-seronegative.

The CDR3 nucleotides read TGTGCCAGCAGCTTAGCAAGCATGGTCATGGATGAGCAGTTCTTC. This sequence encodes CASSLASMVMDEQFF. The V call is TRBV7-6, the J call TRBJ2-1; D gene unclear. CDR3 size: 15 residues. Germline V gene sequence: CDR1 SGHVS, CDR2 FNYEAQ. With 0 bases removed from V and 8 bases from J, the gap between germline ends came to 14 bases.